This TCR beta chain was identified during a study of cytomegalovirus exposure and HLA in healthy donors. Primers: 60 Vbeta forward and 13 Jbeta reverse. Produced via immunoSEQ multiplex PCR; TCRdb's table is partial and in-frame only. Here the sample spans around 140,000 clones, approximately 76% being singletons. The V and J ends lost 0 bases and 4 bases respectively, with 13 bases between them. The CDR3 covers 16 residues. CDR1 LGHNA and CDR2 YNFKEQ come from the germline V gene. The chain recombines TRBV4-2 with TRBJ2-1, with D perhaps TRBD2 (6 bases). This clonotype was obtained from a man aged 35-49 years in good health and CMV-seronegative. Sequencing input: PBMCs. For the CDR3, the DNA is TGTGCCAGCAGCCAAGAAGTAGCGGAACAGTACAATGAGCAGTTCTTC. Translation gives CASSQEVAEQYNEQFF.